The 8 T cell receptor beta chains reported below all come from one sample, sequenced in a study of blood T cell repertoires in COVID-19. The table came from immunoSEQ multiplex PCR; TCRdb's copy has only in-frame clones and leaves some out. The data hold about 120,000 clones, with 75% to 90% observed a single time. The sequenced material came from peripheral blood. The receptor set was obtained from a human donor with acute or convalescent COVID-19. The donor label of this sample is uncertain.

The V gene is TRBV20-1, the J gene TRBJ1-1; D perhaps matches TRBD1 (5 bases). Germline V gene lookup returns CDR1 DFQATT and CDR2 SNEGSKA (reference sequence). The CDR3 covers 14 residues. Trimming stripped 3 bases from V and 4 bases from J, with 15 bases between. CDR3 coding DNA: TGCAGTGCTAGTTCGGAAGCAGGGTTCACTGAAGCTTTCTTT. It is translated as CSASSEAGFTEAFF.

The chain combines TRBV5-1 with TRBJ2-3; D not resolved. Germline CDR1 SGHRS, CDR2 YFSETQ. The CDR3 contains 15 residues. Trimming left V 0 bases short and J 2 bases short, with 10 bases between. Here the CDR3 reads CASSLVAGSTDTQYF. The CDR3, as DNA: TGCGCCAGCAGCTTGGTTGCAGGTTCCACAGATACGCAGTATTTT.

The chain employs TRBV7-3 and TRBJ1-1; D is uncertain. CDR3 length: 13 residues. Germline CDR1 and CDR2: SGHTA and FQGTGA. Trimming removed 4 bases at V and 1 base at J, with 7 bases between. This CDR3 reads CASSSQWNTEAFF. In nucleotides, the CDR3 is TGTGCCAGCAGCTCCCAATGGAACACTGAAGCTTTCTTT.

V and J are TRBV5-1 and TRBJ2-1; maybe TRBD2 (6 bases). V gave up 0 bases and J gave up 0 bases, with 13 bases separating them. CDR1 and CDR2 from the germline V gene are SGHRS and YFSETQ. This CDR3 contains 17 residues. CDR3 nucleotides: TGCGCCAGCAGCTTGGCAGGAGGGGCGAACTCCTACAATGAGCAGTTCTTC. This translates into CASSLAGGANSYNEQFF. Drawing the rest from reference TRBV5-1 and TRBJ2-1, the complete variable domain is KAGVTQTPRYLIKTRGQQVTLSCSPISGHRSVSWYQQTPGQGLQFLFEYFSETQRNKGNFPGRFSGRQFSNSRSEMNVSTLELGDSALYLCASSLAGGANSYNEQFFGPGTRLTVL.

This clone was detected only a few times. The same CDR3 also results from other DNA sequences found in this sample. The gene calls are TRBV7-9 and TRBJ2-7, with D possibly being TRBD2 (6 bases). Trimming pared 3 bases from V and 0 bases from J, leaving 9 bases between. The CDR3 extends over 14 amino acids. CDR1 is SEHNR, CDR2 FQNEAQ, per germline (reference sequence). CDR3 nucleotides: TGTGCCAGCAGCTTTGGGGGGTCCTCCTACGAGCAGTACTTC. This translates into CASSFGGSSYEQYF.

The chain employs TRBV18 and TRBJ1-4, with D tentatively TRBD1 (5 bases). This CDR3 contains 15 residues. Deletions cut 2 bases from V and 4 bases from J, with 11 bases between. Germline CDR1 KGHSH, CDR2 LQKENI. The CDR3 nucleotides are TGTGCCAGCTCACCAAATCCCCAGGGTAATGAAAAACTGTTTTTT. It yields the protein CASSPNPQGNEKLFF.

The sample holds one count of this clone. The CDR3 here is CASSPYQQGVVETQYF. CDR3 in DNA: TGTGCCAGCAGCCCCTACCAACAGGGGGTAGTGGAGACCCAGTACTTC. The chain is built from TRBV3-1 (or the pseudogene TRBV3-2) and TRBJ2-5, with 8 bases that match TRBD1. The germline V gene has CDR1 LGHDT and CDR2 YNNKEL (reference sequence). V was pared by 4 bases and J by 5 bases, with 12 bases of the junction left unmatched. This CDR3 comprises 16 residues.

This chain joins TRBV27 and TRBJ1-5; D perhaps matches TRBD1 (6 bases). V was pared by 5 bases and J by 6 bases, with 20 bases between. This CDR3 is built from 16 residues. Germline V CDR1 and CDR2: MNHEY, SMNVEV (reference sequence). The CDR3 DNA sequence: TGTGCCAGCAGTCCCGAAATAACAGGGATCTGTCAGCCCCAGCATTTT. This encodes CASSPEITGICQPQHF.